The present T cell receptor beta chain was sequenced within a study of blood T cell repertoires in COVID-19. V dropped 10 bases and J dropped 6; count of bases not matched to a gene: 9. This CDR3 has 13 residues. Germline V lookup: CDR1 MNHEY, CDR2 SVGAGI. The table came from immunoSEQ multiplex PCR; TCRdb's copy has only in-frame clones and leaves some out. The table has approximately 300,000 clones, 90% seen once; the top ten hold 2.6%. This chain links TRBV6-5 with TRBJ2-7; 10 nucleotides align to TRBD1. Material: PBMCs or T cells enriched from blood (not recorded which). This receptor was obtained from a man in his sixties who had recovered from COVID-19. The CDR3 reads CATTGTGVREQYF. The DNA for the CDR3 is TGTGCCACGACCGGGACAGGGGTACGCGAGCAGTACTTC.